This T cell receptor (beta chain) was captured by sequencing in a study of molecular identifiers for immune sequencing clone quantification. Broader study findings: Beyond 20 RNA copies, clones held over 98% of effector molecules, compared with under 1% in naive cells.

TCRdb redid the calling of the PCR reads with MiXCR, one entry per CDR3 protein. The repertoire holds about 640,000 distinct CDR3 sequences, with less than 20% as singletons. As concerns this clonotype: Antigen unknown.

Germline V gene sequence: CDR1 SGHTS, CDR2 YDEGEE. Germline trimming cut 0 bases from V and 4 bases from J; bases unmatched to any gene: 4. There are 15 residues in the CDR3. This receptor was identified in a human donor in good health. Some libraries in this study had Jurkat cell RNA spiked in. The material sequenced was naive CD8+ T cells from blood, with Jurkat cell RNA spiked in. Subset here: FACS-sorted CD8+CD4-CCR7+CD45RA+ naive T cells. The V gene is TRBV5-8, the J gene TRBJ2-3; 8 bases are a match to TRBD1. The CDR3 loop is CASSLGQGPADTQYF. The CDR3 coding sequence is TGTGCCAGCAGCTTGGGACAGGGGCCCGCAGATACGCAGTATTTT.